Within the sample, the clone carrying this T cell receptor beta chain is medium-sized. Antigen: not known. Germline V gives CDR1 SGHTA, CDR2 FQGTGA. V was pared by 5 bases and J by 7 bases, with 7 bases of the junction left unmatched. The CDR3 extends over 14 amino acids. This specimen belongs to a study of brain T cells in children with intractable seizures. Study-wide points: Clones missing pre-surgery may reflect undersampling of that blood sample.

Only cases whose brain tissue showed the highest T cell transcript signatures were sequenced. The method was immunoSEQ multiplex PCR; TCRdb's version includes in-frame clones alone and lacks a portion of them. The sample yields roughly 110,000 clones, around 94% seen once. The sample here was peripheral blood, taken at surgery. This TCR derives from a boy under two years old with hemimegalencephaly and intractable seizures. The gene calls are TRBV7-3 and TRBJ2-2, with TRBD2 matching 7 bases. The DNA of the CDR3 is TGTGCCAGCAGCCGACTAGCTTTTGGCGGGGAGCTGTTTTTT. It encodes CASSRLAFGGELFF.